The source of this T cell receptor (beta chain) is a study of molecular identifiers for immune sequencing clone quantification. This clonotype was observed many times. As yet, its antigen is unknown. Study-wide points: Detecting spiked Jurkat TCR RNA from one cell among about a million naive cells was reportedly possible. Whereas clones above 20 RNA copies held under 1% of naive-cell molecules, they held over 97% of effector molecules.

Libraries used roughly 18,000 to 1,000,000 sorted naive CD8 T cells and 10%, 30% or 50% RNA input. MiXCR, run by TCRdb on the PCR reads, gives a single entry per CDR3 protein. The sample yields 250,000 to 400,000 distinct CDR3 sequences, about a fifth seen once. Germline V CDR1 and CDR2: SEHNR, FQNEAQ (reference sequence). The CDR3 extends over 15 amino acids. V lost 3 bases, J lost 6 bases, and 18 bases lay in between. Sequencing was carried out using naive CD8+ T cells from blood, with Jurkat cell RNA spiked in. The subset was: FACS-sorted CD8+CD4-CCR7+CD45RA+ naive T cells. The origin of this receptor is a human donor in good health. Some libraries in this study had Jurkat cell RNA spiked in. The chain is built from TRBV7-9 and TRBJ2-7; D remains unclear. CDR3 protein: CASSLVGPGLGEQYF. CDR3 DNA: TGTGCCAGCAGCTTGGTCGGCCCGGGTCTCGGCGAGCAGTACTTC.